This is a list of T cell receptor beta chains from one sample in a study of blood T cell repertoires in COVID-19. Generated by immunoSEQ multiplex PCR, the TCRdb table keeps only in-frame clones and is missing some. The table includes hundreds of thousands of clones, more than 75% detected once. Sequenced sample: peripheral blood. These receptor sequences come from a woman in her fifties or sixties with COVID-19, enrolled during active disease. Each CDR3 is given without its conserved first and last residue. Size is omitted from some rows. Given values are once, few, many or a class for expanded clones.

J gene	clone size	V gene	CDR3 protein
TRBJ1-1	-	TRBV29-1	SARRGTEAF
TRBJ1-2	-	TRBV7-9	ASSQAGTNTNYGYT
TRBJ2-2	-	TRBV5-5	ASSPGVTGELF
TRBJ2-7	-	TRBV7-6	ASSSLGTGHYEQY
TRBJ2-7	-	TRBV11-2	ASRNGQGVSFEQY
TRBJ1-1	-	TRBV5-1	ASSKGDRQGFHTEAF
TRBJ2-1	-	TRBV11-1	ASRTLAGDNEQF
TRBJ1-1	-	TRBV7-9	ASSFMNRGGF
TRBJ2-7	-	TRBV13	ASRREGFGWEQY
TRBJ2-7	-	TRBV5-4	ASSLDPVYEQY
TRBJ2-7	-	TRBV6-5	ASKAARGARDEQY
TRBJ2-3	-	TRBV11-2	ASSLGSGSGADTQY
TRBJ1-4	-	TRBV7-9	ASSLGQGNEKLF
TRBJ2-7	-	TRBV5-5	ASSLGLAGFSYEQY
TRBJ2-1	-	TRBV18	ASSPTGVGNEQF
TRBJ1-5	once	TRBV18	ASSPMESSNQPQH
TRBJ2-7	-	TRBV3-1/TRBV3-2	ASRGTGVYYEQY
TRBJ1-5	-	TRBV3-1/TRBV3-2	ASSQDRRTGKWQPQH
TRBJ2-7	-	TRBV5-1	ASRLVAGESYEQY
TRBJ2-2	-	TRBV27	ASSLDGVNTGELF
TRBJ2-1	-	TRBV4-1	ASSQDGGTRNEQF
TRBJ1-5	-	TRBV27	ASSPTRVGPQH
TRBJ1-3	once	TRBV29-1	SVEMLLGNTIY
TRBJ1-6	once	TRBV6-1	ASSGGQGARDSPLH
TRBJ2-1	many	TRBV11-2	ASSLGGTFYNEQF
TRBJ2-6	-	TRBV5-1	ASSLVENSGANVLT
TRBJ2-2	-	TRBV5-6	ASGTFNTGELF
TRBJ1-1	-	TRBV13	ASSSRRQVNTEAF
TRBJ2-1	-	TRBV6-1	ASSEATGTGATYNEQF
TRBJ2-1	-	TRBV6-5	ASTSGSRDEQF
TRBJ1-1	-	TRBV4-1	ASSQDGRGNTEAF
TRBJ1-5	-	TRBV18	ASSAVDSNQPQH
TRBJ2-1	-	TRBV9	ASSVELADIEQF
TRBJ2-5	-	TRBV9	ASSVGLAKETQY
TRBJ1-2	-	TRBV5-1	ASSSDSIYGYT
TRBJ2-7	-	TRBV5-3	ARSLVRVASSYEQY
TRBJ2-2	-	TRBV5-4	ASSPGTSGRRDTGELF
TRBJ1-1	-	TRBV6-5	ASRAGDRGNTEAF
TRBJ2-7	-	TRBV20-1	SASGESSYEQY
TRBJ2-6	-	TRBV11-3	ASSLAPGQGT
TRBJ1-5	-	TRBV28	ASTVSDMGQNNQPQH
TRBJ2-1	-	TRBV7-2	ASRYSQISYNEQF
TRBJ2-5	-	TRBV29-1	SVAVLVRQETQY
TRBJ2-3	-	TRBV2	VIRGSVADTQY
TRBJ1-3	few	TRBV7-9	ASSPIRGSFSGNTIY
TRBJ2-7	-	TRBV5-1	ASSLAAGGPGYEQY
TRBJ2-2	-	TRBV24-1	ATSDPTGGPNTGELF
TRBJ1-4	-	TRBV6-6	ASRPRSFTNEKLF
TRBJ2-3	-	TRBV5-1	ASSRGDRMSTDTQY
TRBJ2-1	-	TRBV10-3	AILAGGPSSYNEQF
TRBJ2-2	-	TRBV18	ASFRQGIPGELF
TRBJ2-7	-	TRBV2	ASFTSGISYEQY